This T cell receptor beta chain was found in a study of blood T cells in healthy people across ages. Notes on the study in general: Per-million-T-cell TCR beta diversity fell roughly linearly with age.

Then a second PCR, running about 7 to 11 cycles, was carried out with a sample-barcoded 5' primer and a J-beta primer mix. A single record per CDR3 protein comes from TCRdb applying MiXCR to the 5' RACE reads. Of fewer than 1.5 million distinct CDR3 sequences in the sample, around two fifths were seen once. The CDR3 spans 14 residues. The V gene lost 6 bases and the J gene lost 7 bases, with 22 bases spanning the gap. In germline, CDR1 is SQVTM, CDR2 ANQGSEA. Healthy Caucasian individuals from Russia aged 6 to 90 served as donors. Every participating donor contributed 9.5 to 10 milliliters of peripheral blood through a draw. As to this clonotype: The antigen is unknown. This sequence may be a read error, since a much larger clone differs from it by one base.

V is TRBV29-1 and J is TRBJ2-7; the D gene is possibly TRBD2 (6 bases). Sequencing was performed on blood. The TCR comes from a woman between 18 and 29 years old in good health. The CDR3 DNA sequence: TGCAGCGTGACTAGTCATCACTCCTACAATGAGCAGTACTTC. Its translation is CSVTSHHSYNEQYF.